Each of the 10 T cell receptor beta chains below was sequenced from the same sample in a study of T cell responses to AZD1222 COVID-19 vaccine. Measured with immunoSEQ multiplex PCR; TCRdb has only the in-frame clones, and not every one. The sample yields some 63,000 clones, approximately 80% seen once. The sample in question was peripheral blood, obtained on day 0 of AZD1222 vaccination. These TCRs come from an adult in good health.

A few counts support this clone. The chain is built from TRBV5-4 and TRBJ2-1, with TRBD2 as a possible D gene (5 bases). Per the germline V gene, CDR1 is SGHNT and CDR2 is YYREEE (reference sequence). Trimming removed 5 bases from V and 2 bases from J, with 8 bases in between. The CDR3 is 13 amino acids. The CDR3 DNA sequence: TGTGCCAGCAGGGCGGGCCCCTACAATGAGCAGTTCTTC. Amino acids: CASRAGPYNEQFF.

The chain couples TRBV28 to TRBJ2-3; no reliable D call. Germline values: CDR1 MDHEN, CDR2 SYDVKM. The CDR3 has 12 residues. V shed 6 bases and J shed 4 bases, with 8 bases lying between them. The CDR3, as DNA: TGTGCCAGCAGAGTCCAGTCAGATACGCAGTATTTT. Protein product: CASRVQSDTQYF.

The chain links TRBV11-1 to TRBJ1-1, with D maybe TRBD1 (6 bases). This CDR3 is 15 amino acids long. The V gene's germline CDR1 is SGHAT and CDR2 FQDESV (reference sequence). Trimming stripped 11 bases from V and 1 base from J, with 20 bases between. The CDR3 loop is CAAQSGAERNTEAFF. In DNA, the CDR3 is TGTGCCGCACAATCGGGGGCAGAAAGGAACACTGAAGCTTTCTTT.

The V gene is TRBV3-1 (or the pseudogene TRBV3-2), the J gene TRBJ1-5; D uncertain. Deletions cut 1 base from V and 9 bases from J, with 7 bases between. CDR1 is LGHDT and CDR2 is YNNKEL in the germline V gene (reference sequence). This CDR3 contains 12 residues. CDR3: CASSQGYGPQHF. The CDR3 region has the DNA TGTGCCAGCAGCCAAGGGTACGGGCCCCAGCATTTT.

This clone was seen just once. This chain links TRBV4-3 with TRBJ1-2; 10 nucleotides align to TRBD1. This CDR3 is built from 16 residues. Germline V gives CDR1 LGHNA, CDR2 YSLEER. Trimming took 4 bases from V and 0 from J; bases not matched to a gene: 5. The CDR3 sequence: CASSPGQGPTNYGYTF. The DNA of the CDR3 is TGCGCCAGCAGCCCGGGACAGGGGCCTACTAACTATGGCTACACCTTC.

Comments on this clone: The sample has other DNA sequences that encode this CDR3 too. The V call is TRBV5-1, the J call TRBJ1-1; D unresolved. This CDR3 comprises 13 residues. Per the germline V gene, CDR1 is SGHRS and CDR2 is YFSETQ. V gave up 0 bases and J gave up 1 base, with 4 bases separating them. The DNA of the CDR3 is TGCGCCAGCAGCTTGGGAGGGAACACTGAAGCTTTCTTT. Translating it yields CASSLGGNTEAFF.

This rearrangement joins TRBV24-1 to TRBJ2-1; the D gene is possibly TRBD1 (5 bases). Trimming took 1 base from V and 6 from J, leaving 18 bases between them. The CDR3 is 17 residues long. Germline V gives CDR1 KGHDR, CDR2 SFDVKD. The CDR3, as DNA: TGTGCCACCAGTGATTTTAAGGGGCCTACTGGGCTCAATGAGCAGTTCTTC. This translates into CATSDFKGPTGLNEQFF.

The gene calls are TRBV7-2 and TRBJ2-7; 9 bases align to TRBD2. Germline V lookup: CDR1 SGHTA, CDR2 FQGNSA. The J segment lost 4 bases and the V segment lost 4 bases, leaving 8 bases of the junction unmatched. The CDR3 spans 15 residues. Here the CDR3 reads CASSSNSGSQYEQYF. CDR3 sequence (DNA): TGTGCCAGCAGCTCTAATAGCGGGAGCCAATACGAGCAGTACTTC.

V usage is TRBV6-5 and J usage is TRBJ1-3; TRBD1 is a possible D gene (6 bases). Trimming removed 6 bases at V and 3 bases at J, with 15 bases between. Germline CDR1 reads MNHEY; CDR2 reads SVGAGI. The CDR3 sequence is 15 residues long. CDR3 sequence: CASSWGQEGGNTIYF. DNA of the CDR3: TGTGCCAGCAGCTGGGGGCAAGAGGGTGGAAACACCATATATTTT.

This rearrangement joins TRBV19 to TRBJ2-1, with TRBD2 matching 8 bases. Germline V CDR1 and CDR2: LNHDA, SQIVND (reference sequence). The CDR3 runs 15 residues. V trimming: 3 bases; J trimming: 5 bases; junction bases outside the gene matches: 6. The CDR3 loop reads CASSIPGLGDNEQFF. CDR3 in DNA: TGTGCCAGTAGTATCCCGGGACTAGGGGACAATGAGCAGTTCTTC. The whole variable domain, remainder taken from reference TRBV19 and TRBJ2-1, is DGGITQSPKYLFRKEGQNVTLSCEQNLNHDAMYWYRQDPGQGLRLIYYSQIVNDFQKGDIAEGYSVSREKKESFPLTVTSAQKNPTAFYLCASSIPGLGDNEQFFGPGTRLTVL.